The entry below gives a single T cell receptor beta chain sequence along with its context. The antigen is unknown. The data derive from a study of T cell responses to AZD1222 COVID-19 vaccine. V dropped 6 bases and J dropped 4; count of bases not matched to a gene: 12. CDR1 MDHEN and CDR2 SYDVKM come from the germline V gene. The CDR3 runs to 16 residues. Libraries were prepared by immunoSEQ multiplex PCR; TCRdb keeps only in-frame clonotypes and omits some of them. The table lists 120,000 or so clones, roughly 84% of them singletons. Study-wide results and limits: Researchers took repertoire samples only after the peak T cell response had come. Receipt of two AZD1222 doses was followed by a rise in Spike-specific TCR breadth and depth.

Second doses that came at about 4 or about 12 weeks were put together. The V call is TRBV28, the J call TRBJ1-3; TRBD1 aligns across 7 bases. This clonotype was obtained from an adult who received the AZD1222 COVID-19 vaccine. This material consisted of peripheral blood, taken 28 days after the second AZD1222 dose. The CDR3 here is CASRPTSTGNGNTIYF. CDR3 DNA sequence: TGTGCCAGCAGACCAACCTCGACAGGGAACGGAAACACCATATATTTT.